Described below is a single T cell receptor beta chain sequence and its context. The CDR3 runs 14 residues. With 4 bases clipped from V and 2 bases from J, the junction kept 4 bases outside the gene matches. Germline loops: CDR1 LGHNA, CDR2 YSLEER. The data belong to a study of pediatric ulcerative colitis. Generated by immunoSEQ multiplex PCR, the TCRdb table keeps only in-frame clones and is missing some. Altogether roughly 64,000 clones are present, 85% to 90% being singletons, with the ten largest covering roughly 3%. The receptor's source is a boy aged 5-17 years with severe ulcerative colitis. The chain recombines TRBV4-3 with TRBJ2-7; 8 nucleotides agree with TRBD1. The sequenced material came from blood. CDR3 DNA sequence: TGCGCCAGCAGCCCCGGACAGGGAACCTACGAGCAGTACTTC. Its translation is CASSPGQGTYEQYF.